The 19 T cell receptor beta chains reported below all come from one sample, sequenced in a study of blood T cell repertoires in COVID-19. Data came from immunoSEQ multiplex PCR; TCRdb stores just in-frame clones and leaves some out. The data contain more than 200,000 clones, roughly 84% of them singletons. Sample: PBMCs or T cells enriched from blood (not recorded which). The receptor set was obtained from a man in his thirties or forties in a cohort exposed to, infected with or recovered from COVID-19 (not recorded which).

This clone was counted a single time. The chain carries TRBV10-3 and TRBJ1-3; weak D call: TRBD1 (6 bases). V gave up 3 bases and J gave up 2 bases, with 8 bases separating them. CDR3 length: 14 amino acids. The germline gives CDR1 ENHRY, CDR2 SYGVKD. The CDR3 reads CAISDGGPGNTIYF. CDR3 sequence (DNA): TGTGCCATCAGTGACGGGGGGCCTGGAAACACCATATATTTT.

The chain employs TRBV6-5 and TRBJ1-3; D is ambiguous. V gave up 2 bases and J gave up 0 bases, with 11 bases separating them. Germline lookup yields CDR1 MNHEY and CDR2 SVGAGI. The CDR3 extends over 16 amino acids. The CDR3 protein is CASSYGPVTSGNTIYF. CDR3 DNA: TGTGCCAGCAGTTACGGGCCGGTAACCTCTGGAAACACCATATATTTT.

The V call is TRBV24-1, the J call TRBJ2-1, with 8 positions matching TRBD1. V trimming: 0 bases; J trimming: 6 bases; junction bases outside the gene matches: 6. Germline CDR1 is KGHDR and CDR2 is SFDVKD. The CDR3 loop spans 16 amino acids. The CDR3 here is CATSDLQDREVNEQFF. As DNA, the CDR3 is TGTGCCACCAGTGATTTGCAGGACAGGGAGGTCAATGAGCAGTTCTTC.

The chain uses TRBV2 and TRBJ2-6; 11 nucleotides line up with TRBD1. V lost 7 bases, J lost 0 bases, and 5 bases stayed unmatched. The CDR3 covers 17 residues. Germline-derived CDR1 and CDR2 are SNHLY and FYNNEI. CDR3 coding DNA: TGTGCCAGCAACGGACAGGGGGCTACCTCTGGGGCCAACGTCCTGACTTTC. This translates into CASNGQGATSGANVLTF.

The chain carries TRBV12-3 or TRBV12-4 and TRBJ2-2, with a possible D match to TRBD1 (6 bases). V was pared by 6 bases and J by 6 bases, with 8 bases between. The CDR3 covers 12 residues. As DNA, the CDR3 is TGTGCCAGCAGGAGACAGGCCGGGGAGCTGTTTTTT. Protein product: CASRRQAGELFF.

The J gene is TRBJ2-7, the V gene TRBV28; D gene unclear. The V gene's germline CDR1 is MDHEN and CDR2 SYDVKM. CDR3 length: 12 amino acids. V was pared by 4 bases and J by 7 bases, with 11 bases between. CDR3 sequence reads: CASSSGPREQYF. CDR3 coding DNA: TGTGCCAGCAGTTCCGGCCCCAGGGAGCAGTACTTC.

V gene TRBV28 combines with J gene TRBJ2-7; 12 bases match TRBD1. The CDR3 is made up of 15 amino acids. The trim removed 5 bases at V and 4 bases at J, leaving 6 bases unmatched. Germline V CDR1 and CDR2: MDHEN, SYDVKM. The CDR3 protein is CASSALGQGAYEQYF. The CDR3 nucleotides are TGTGCCAGCAGTGCCCTGGGACAGGGGGCTTACGAGCAGTACTTC.

The chain couples TRBV2 to TRBJ1-3; D may be TRBD1 (5 bases). The V and J ends lost 4 bases and 4 bases respectively, with 14 bases between them. The germline V gene encodes CDR1 SNHLY and CDR2 FYNNEI. The CDR3 covers 15 residues. This CDR3 reads CASSGLREVGNTIYF. CDR3 nucleotide sequence: TGTGCCAGCAGTGGTCTCAGGGAAGTCGGAAACACCATATATTTT.

The V gene is TRBV5-1, the J gene TRBJ2-1, with 10 bases lining up with TRBD2. Looked up from germline, CDR1 is SGHRS and CDR2 is YFSETQ. This CDR3 spans 16 amino acids. V trimming: 0 bases; J trimming: 8 bases; junction bases outside the gene matches: 8. The CDR3 nucleotides are TGCGCCAGCAGCTTGGTTAGCGGGAGGTCTGACGATGAGCAGTTCTTC. This sequence encodes CASSLVSGRSDDEQFF. The full variable domain, in which reference TRBV5-1 and TRBJ2-1 provide the parts outside the CDR3, is KAGVTQTPRYLIKTRGQQVTLSCSPISGHRSVSWYQQTPGQGLQFLFEYFSETQRNKGNFPGRFSGRQFSNSRSEMNVSTLELGDSALYLCASSLVSGRSDDEQFFGPGTRLTVL.

V gene TRBV15 combines with J gene TRBJ1-4; no firm D call. Trimming shortened V by 8 bases and J by 11 bases, and 9 bases separated the two germline ends. Germline-derived CDR1 and CDR2 are LNHNV and YYDKDF (reference sequence). The CDR3 covers 10 residues. CDR3 DNA: TGTGCCACCTTCGGAGGGAAACTGTTTTTT. Residues: CATFGGKLFF.

J is TRBJ1-3 and V is TRBV5-6; 7 nucleotides agree with TRBD1. V gave up 4 bases and J gave up 1 base; unmatched junction bases: 5. The CDR3 extends over 15 amino acids. Germline CDR1 reads SGHDT; CDR2 reads YYEEEE. The CDR3 region is CASSPTGLSGNTIYF. CDR3 DNA sequence: TGTGCCAGCAGCCCGACAGGGTTGTCTGGAAACACCATATATTTT.

This rearrangement joins TRBV13 to TRBJ2-1; tentatively, D is TRBD1 (6 bases). Germline values: CDR1 PRHDT, CDR2 FYEKMQ (reference sequence). V shed 4 bases and J shed 7 bases, with 8 bases lying between them. The CDR3 contains 12 residues. The CDR3 sequence is CASSSGQNEQFF. The CDR3 coding sequence is TGTGCCAGCAGCTCCGGACAGAATGAGCAGTTCTTC.

The gene calls are TRBV5-1 and TRBJ2-5; 12 bases agree with TRBD2. Germline CDR1 is SGHRS and CDR2 is YFSETQ. The CDR3 runs to 15 residues. V lost 6 bases and J lost 1; bases outside the gene matches: 4. The CDR3 loop reads CASMWTSGVQETQYF. CDR3 nucleotide sequence: TGCGCCAGCATGTGGACTAGCGGGGTCCAAGAGACCCAGTACTTC.

V usage is TRBV4-1 and J usage is TRBJ2-3; a possible D gene is TRBD2 (5 bases). V dropped 3 bases and J dropped 4 bases, with 17 bases sitting between them. Germline V gene sequence: CDR1 MGHRA, CDR2 YSYEKL. This CDR3 is built from 16 residues. The CDR3 loop reads CASSQAPGISPDTQYF. The CDR3 nucleotides read TGCGCCAGCAGCCAGGCTCCCGGGATCAGCCCAGATACGCAGTATTTT.

The genes are TRBV27 and TRBJ1-1; 7 nucleotides align to TRBD1. Germline V gives CDR1 MNHEY, CDR2 SMNVEV (reference sequence). Unmatched junction bases numbered 11, after V lost 6 bases and J lost 4 bases. The CDR3 length is 15 residues. In nucleotides, the CDR3 is TGTGCCAGCAGACTCCAGGGGGACGGAATCACTGAAGCTTTCTTT. Translation gives CASRLQGDGITEAFF.

V is TRBV9 and J is TRBJ1-1, with 8 positions matching TRBD1. The CDR3 is 15 residues long. From germline, CDR1 is SGDLS and CDR2 YYNGEE. The V segment lost 3 bases and the J segment 2 bases; nucleotides outside the gene matches: 6. CDR3 coding DNA: TGTGCCAGCAGCGCGACAGGGGCCCAAAACACTGAAGCTTTCTTT. It specifies CASSATGAQNTEAFF.

The chain employs TRBV5-8 and TRBJ1-4; 8 bases line up with TRBD1. V dropped 5 bases and J dropped 7; count of bases not matched to a gene: 10. The germline CDR1 and CDR2 sequences are SGHTS and YDEGEE. This CDR3 is 15 amino acids long. DNA for the CDR3: TGTGCCAGCAGGGCGACAGGGGCTCGAGGTGAAAAACTGTTTTTT. This gives the protein CASRATGARGEKLFF.

This clone was detected once. The V and J genes are TRBV5-8 and TRBJ1-1; D possibly corresponds to TRBD1 (6 bases). This CDR3 region has 13 residues. Germline V gene lookup returns CDR1 SGHTS and CDR2 YDEGEE. The V end lost 4 bases, the J end lost 1 base, and 8 bases lay between the germline ends. Here the CDR3 DNA reads TGTGCCAGCAGCATGACAGGGAACACTGAAGCTTTCTTT. This translates into CASSMTGNTEAFF.

The gene calls are TRBV6-5 and TRBJ2-1; TRBD1 aligns across 12 bases. The CDR3 is 14 residues long. Per germline, CDR1 MNHEY and CDR2 SVGAGI. With V trimmed by 6 bases and J by 12 bases, 9 bases remained unmatched. In DNA form, the CDR3 reads TGTGCCAGCAGACCGGGACAGGGGGCTTCTTGGCAGTTCTTC. It is translated as CASRPGQGASWQFF.